This T cell receptor beta chain originates from a study of CD8+ T cells in alopecia areata. With 6 bases removed from V and 0 bases from J, the gap between germline ends came to 9 bases. The CDR3 loop spans 14 amino acids. Germline V gene lookup returns CDR1 PRHDT and CDR2 FYEKMQ (reference sequence). cDNA prepared by RNA extraction and subsequent reverse transcription served as the template for sequencing. TCRdb's copy holds only in-frame clones and misses some; the assay was immunoSEQ multiplex PCR. The sample has about 110,000 clones; under 60% are singletons. Treatment given: oral pan-JAK inhibitor, 5-10 mg twice daily.

The receptor was derived from a human donor with alopecia areata. This chain links TRBV13 with TRBJ1-3; unclear D gene. The sequencing here drew on CD8+ T cells sorted from blood, taken at week 24, from a patient treated with tofacitinib. CDR3 in DNA: TGTGCCAGCAGTCTCGTCAGCTCTGGAAACACCATATATTTT. It specifies CASSLVSSGNTIYF.